This T cell receptor beta chain originates from a study of shared clonotypes between healthy human individuals. Study-wide results and caveats: Incomplete sequencing of sorted subsets was indicated by rarefaction despite large depth. Naive subsets generally exceeded memory subsets in estimated richness.

The junction had 9 bases not matched to a gene; V was cut back by 3 bases and J by 7 bases. Germline lookup yields CDR1 LNHDA and CDR2 SQIVND (reference sequence). This CDR3 has 16 residues. For every subset, genomic DNA was evenly distributed across several immunoSEQ plates. The table came from immunoSEQ multiplex PCR; TCRdb's copy has only in-frame clones and leaves some out. This repertoire shows roughly 700,000 clones, around 67% found once; its top ten account for about 1.7%. Concerning this clone itself: The antigen is not known.

The chain carries TRBV19 and TRBJ2-1; 10 bases map to TRBD2. The sample comprised memory CD4+ T cells sorted from blood. Subset here: CD45RA-negative fraction. The receptor's source is a woman in her thirties in good health. The CDR3 DNA reads as TGTGCCAGTAGTATTAATGGAGCGGGAGGGAGGAATGAGCAGTTCTTC. Translated, it gives CASSINGAGGRNEQFF.